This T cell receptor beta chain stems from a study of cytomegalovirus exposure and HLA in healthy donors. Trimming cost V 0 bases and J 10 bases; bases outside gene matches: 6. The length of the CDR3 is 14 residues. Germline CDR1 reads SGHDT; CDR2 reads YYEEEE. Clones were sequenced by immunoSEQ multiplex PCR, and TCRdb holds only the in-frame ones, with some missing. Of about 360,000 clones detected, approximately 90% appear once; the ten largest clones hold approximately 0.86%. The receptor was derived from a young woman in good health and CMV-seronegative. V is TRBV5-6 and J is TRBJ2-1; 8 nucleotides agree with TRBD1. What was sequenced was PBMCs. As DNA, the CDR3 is TGTGCCAGCAGCTTGGGGGCGGGGACAGGAGAGCAGTTCTTC. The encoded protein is CASSLGAGTGEQFF. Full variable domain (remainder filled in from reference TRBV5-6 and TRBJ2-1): DAGVTQSPTHLIKTRGQQVTLRCSPKSGHDTVSWYQQALGQGPQFIFQYYEEEERQRGNFPDRFSGHQFPNYSSELNVNALLLGDSALYLCASSLGAGTGEQFFGPGTRLTVL.